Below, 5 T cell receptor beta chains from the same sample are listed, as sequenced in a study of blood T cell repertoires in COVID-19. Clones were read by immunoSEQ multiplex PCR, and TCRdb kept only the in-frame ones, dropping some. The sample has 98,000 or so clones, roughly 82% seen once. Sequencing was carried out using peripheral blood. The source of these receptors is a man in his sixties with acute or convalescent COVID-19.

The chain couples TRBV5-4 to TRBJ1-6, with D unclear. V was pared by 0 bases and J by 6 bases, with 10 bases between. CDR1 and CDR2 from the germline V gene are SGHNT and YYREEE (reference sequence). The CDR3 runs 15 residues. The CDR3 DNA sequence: TGTGCCAGCAGCTTGGACGGTGTTCGTAATTCACCCCTCCACTTT. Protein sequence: CASSLDGVRNSPLHF.

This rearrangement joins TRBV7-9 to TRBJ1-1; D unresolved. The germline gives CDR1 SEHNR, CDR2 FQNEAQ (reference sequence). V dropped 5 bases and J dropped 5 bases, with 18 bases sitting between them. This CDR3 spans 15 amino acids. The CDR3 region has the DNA TGTGCCAGCAGCCCCGTTGGCAGGCGTGGTACTGAAGCTTTCTTT. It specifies CASSPVGRRGTEAFF.

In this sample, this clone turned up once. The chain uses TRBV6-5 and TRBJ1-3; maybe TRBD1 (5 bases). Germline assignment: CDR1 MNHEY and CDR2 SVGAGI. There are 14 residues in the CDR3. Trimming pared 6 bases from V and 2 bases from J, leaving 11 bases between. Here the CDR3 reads CASSPTRAGNTIYF. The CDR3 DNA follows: TGTGCCAGCAGCCCAACCAGGGCTGGAAACACCATATATTTT.

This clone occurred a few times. CDR3 DNA sequence: TGTGCCAGCAGTCCCCGGGACTACCAATACGAGCAGTACTTC. Translation: CASSPRDYQYEQYF. The gene calls are TRBV6-6 and TRBJ2-7; 7 bases map to TRBD2. This CDR3 is 14 amino acids long. Germline V gene data show CDR1 as MNHNY and CDR2 as SVGAGI (reference sequence). V trimming: 5 bases; J trimming: 4 bases; junction bases outside the gene matches: 8.

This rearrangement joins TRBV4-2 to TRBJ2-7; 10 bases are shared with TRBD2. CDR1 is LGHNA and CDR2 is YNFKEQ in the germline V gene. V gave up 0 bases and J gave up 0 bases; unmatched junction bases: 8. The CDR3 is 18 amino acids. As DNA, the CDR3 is TGTGCCAGCAGCCAAGATCGAGCGGGAGGGGGATACTCCTACGAGCAGTACTTC. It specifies CASSQDRAGGGYSYEQYF.